This T cell receptor (beta chain) was identified during a study of glioma-infiltrating T cells after dendritic cell vaccination. The protocol was immunoSEQ multiplex PCR, while the TCRdb copy is restricted to in-frame clones and leaves out a portion. The sample has about 110,000 clones, 90% seen once. Indicated time point: after dendritic cell vaccination, including at tumor progression/relapse. Selection required adequate fresh-frozen tumor tissue plus more than two years' survival data. This CDR3 is 15 amino acids long. Per germline, CDR1 MNHEY and CDR2 SMNVEV (reference sequence). After removal of 5 bases from V and 5 bases from J, the junction contained 8 bases not matched to a gene.

Sequences were derived from blood, sampled after dendritic cell vaccination. This sequence was found in a human donor with glioblastoma. V gene TRBV27 combines with J gene TRBJ1-1; 10 bases are shared with TRBD1. CDR3 sequence: CASSTSGTGDTEAFF. The DNA of the CDR3 is TGTGCCAGCAGTACCTCCGGGACAGGGGATACTGAAGCTTTCTTT.